This TCR beta chain derives from a study of identical twins. The CDR3 runs 16 residues. CDR1 and CDR2 from the germline V gene are SGHVS and FQNEAQ. Between the trimmed V and J ends, which lost 4 bases and 6 bases, there was a span of 18 bases. MiXCR, applied by TCRdb to the 5' RACE reads, yields one record per CDR3 protein. The sample yields hundreds of thousands of distinct CDR3 sequences, less than 9.5% seen once. This clonotype came up a few times. The gene calls are TRBV7-8 and TRBJ2-2; possibly TRBD2 for D (6 bases). The source material was memory (CD45RO+) T cells sorted from blood. This clonotype was obtained from a young woman in good health. The CDR3 DNA reads as TGTGCCAGCAGCTCCCGACTAGAGTTAAGAGCCGGGGAGCTGTTTTTT. Translation gives CASSSRLELRAGELFF. The entire variable domain, with the rest obtained from reference TRBV7-8 and TRBJ2-2, is as follows: GAGVSQSPRYKVAKRGQDVALRCDPISGHVSLFWYQQALGQGPEFLTYFQNEAQLDKSGLPSDRFFAERPEGSVSTLKIQRTQQEDSAVYLCASSSRLELRAGELFFGEGSRLTVL.